This T cell receptor beta chain was documented in a study of blood T cell repertoires in COVID-19. Study context: Samples taken during acute and convalescent COVID-19 were collected in the United States, Italy and Spain. T cells, B-cell-depleted T cells, or PBMCs provided the cDNA or gDNA that served as material.

The CDR3 totals 15 residues. V was pared by 5 bases and J by 6 bases, with 12 bases of the junction left unmatched. CDR1 is PRHDT, CDR2 FYEKMQ, per germline (reference sequence). In the original analysis: Nucleated cell counts were estimated from reference gene primer amplification. Measured with immunoSEQ multiplex PCR; TCRdb has only the in-frame clones, and not every one. V, J and clone size were drawn from that table, and D and trimming were deduced from the DNA. The table records about 140,000 clones, approximately 90% of them present only once. This chain connects TRBV13 to TRBJ2-7, with 8 bases aligning to TRBD1. This TCR came from a human donor in a cohort sampled during active COVID-19. The material sequenced was peripheral blood. The CDR3 loop is CASSKRGTGRLEQYF. The CDR3 DNA reads as TGTGCCAGCAGCAAGAGAGGGACAGGCCGTCTCGAGCAGTACTTC.